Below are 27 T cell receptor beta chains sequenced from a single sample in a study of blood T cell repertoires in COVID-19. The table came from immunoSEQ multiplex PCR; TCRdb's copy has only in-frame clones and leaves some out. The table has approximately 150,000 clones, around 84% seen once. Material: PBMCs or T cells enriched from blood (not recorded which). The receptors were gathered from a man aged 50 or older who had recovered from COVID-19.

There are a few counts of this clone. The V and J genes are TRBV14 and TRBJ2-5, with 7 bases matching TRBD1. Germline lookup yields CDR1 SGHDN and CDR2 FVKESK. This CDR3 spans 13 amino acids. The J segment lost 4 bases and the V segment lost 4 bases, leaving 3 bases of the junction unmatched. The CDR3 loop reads CASSLGTVETQYF. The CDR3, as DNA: TGTGCCAGCAGCCTTGGGACAGTAGAGACCCAGTACTTC.

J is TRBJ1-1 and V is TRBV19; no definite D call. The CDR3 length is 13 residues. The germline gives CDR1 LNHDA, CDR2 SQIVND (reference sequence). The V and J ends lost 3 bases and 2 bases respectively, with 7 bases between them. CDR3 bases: TGTGCCAGTAGTATTATGAGTAACACTGAAGCTTTCTTT. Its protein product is CASSIMSNTEAFF.

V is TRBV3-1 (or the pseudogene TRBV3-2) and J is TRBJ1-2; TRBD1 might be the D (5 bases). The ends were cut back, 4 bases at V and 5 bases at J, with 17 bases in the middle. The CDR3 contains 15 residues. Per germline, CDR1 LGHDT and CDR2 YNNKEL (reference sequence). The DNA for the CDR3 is TGTGCCAGCAGCCCGGGACTCTCGGAGGAATATGGCTACACCTTC. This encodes CASSPGLSEEYGYTF.

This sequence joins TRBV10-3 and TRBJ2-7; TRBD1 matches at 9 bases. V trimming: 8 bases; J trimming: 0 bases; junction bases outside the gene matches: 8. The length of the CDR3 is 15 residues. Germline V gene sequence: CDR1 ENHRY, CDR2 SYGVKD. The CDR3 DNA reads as TGTGCCATCTCGGAGCCGGGACAGGGCTCCTACGAGCAGTACTTC. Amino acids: CAISEPGQGSYEQYF.

This CDR3 reads CASTGYPLADTQYF. Written as DNA, the CDR3 is TGTGCCAGCACCGGGTACCCTTTAGCGGATACGCAGTATTTT. The rearrangement joins TRBV28 to TRBJ2-3; possible D gene TRBD2, 5 bases. In germline, CDR1 is MDHEN, CDR2 SYDVKM. V lost 7 bases and J 6 bases, leaving 17 bases between the germline ends. The CDR3 loop spans 14 amino acids. Looking up the rest from reference TRBV28 and TRBJ2-3 gives the full variable domain: DVKVTQSSRYLVKRTGEKVFLECVQDMDHENMFWYRQDPGLGLRLIYFSYDVKMKEKGDIPEGYSVSREKKERFSLILESASTNQTSMYLCASTGYPLADTQYFGPGTRLTVL.

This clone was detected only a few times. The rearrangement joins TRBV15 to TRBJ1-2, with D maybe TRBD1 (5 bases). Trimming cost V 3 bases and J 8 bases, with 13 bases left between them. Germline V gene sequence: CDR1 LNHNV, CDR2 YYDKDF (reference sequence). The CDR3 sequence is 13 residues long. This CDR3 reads CATSSQRRGGYTF. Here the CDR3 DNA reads TGTGCCACCAGCAGCCAAAGGAGGGGAGGCTACACCTTC.

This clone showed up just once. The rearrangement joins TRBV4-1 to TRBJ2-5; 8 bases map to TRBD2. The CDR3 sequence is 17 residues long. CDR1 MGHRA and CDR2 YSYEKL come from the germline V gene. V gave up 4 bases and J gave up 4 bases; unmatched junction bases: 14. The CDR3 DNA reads TGCGCCAGCAGCCGAGGGAGCGGGGGTTTGGGGGCAGAGACCCAGTACTTC. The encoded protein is CASSRGSGGLGAETQYF.

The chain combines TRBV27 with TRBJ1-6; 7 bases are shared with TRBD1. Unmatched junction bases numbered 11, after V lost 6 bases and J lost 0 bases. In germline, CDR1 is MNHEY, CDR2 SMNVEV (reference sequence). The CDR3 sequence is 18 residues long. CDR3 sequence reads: CASSTDRARSSYNSPLHF. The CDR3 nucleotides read TGTGCCAGCAGCACCGACAGGGCTAGGAGCTCCTATAATTCACCCCTCCACTTT.

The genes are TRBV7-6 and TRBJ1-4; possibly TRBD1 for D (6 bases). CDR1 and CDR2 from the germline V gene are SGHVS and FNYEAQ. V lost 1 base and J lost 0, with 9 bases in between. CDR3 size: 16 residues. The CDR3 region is CASSLVGGATNEKLFF. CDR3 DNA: TGTGCCAGCAGCTTAGTTGGGGGCGCAACTAATGAAAAACTGTTTTTT.

CDR3 in DNA: TGTGCCAGCAGCGCATGGGAGGGTAATTCACCCCTCCACTTT. Translated, it gives CASSAWEGNSPLHF. The chain uses TRBV4-2 and TRBJ1-6; D gene uncertain. The V gene lost 5 bases and the J gene lost 6 bases, with 11 bases spanning the gap. Per germline, CDR1 LGHNA and CDR2 YNFKEQ. CDR3 length equals 14 residues.

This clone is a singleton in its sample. The CDR3 loop is CASSQGGGTIRRTQYF. CDR3 DNA: TGTGCCAGCAGCCAAGGGGGGGGGACTATTCGTAGGACCCAGTACTTC. The V gene is TRBV4-2, the J gene TRBJ2-5; 7 bases line up with TRBD2. The V gene's germline CDR1 is LGHNA and CDR2 YNFKEQ. This CDR3 region has 16 residues. J gave up 7 bases and V 1 base, and 12 bases lay outside the gene matches.

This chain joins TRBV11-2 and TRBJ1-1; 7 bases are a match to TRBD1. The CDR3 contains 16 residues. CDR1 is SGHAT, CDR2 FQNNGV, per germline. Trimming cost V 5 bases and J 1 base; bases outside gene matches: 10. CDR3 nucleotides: TGTGCCAGCAGCCGAACCAAGGGGGCAGGGAACACTGAAGCTTTCTTT. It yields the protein CASSRTKGAGNTEAFF.

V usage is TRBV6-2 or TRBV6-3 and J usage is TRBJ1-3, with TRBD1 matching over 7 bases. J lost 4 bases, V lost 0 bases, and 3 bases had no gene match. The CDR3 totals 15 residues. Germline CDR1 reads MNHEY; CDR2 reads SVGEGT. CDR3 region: CASSYSRGPGNTIYF. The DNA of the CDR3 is TGTGCCAGCAGTTACTCTAGGGGGCCAGGAAACACCATATATTTT.

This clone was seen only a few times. CDR3 amino acids: CASSLLPDRGGGYTF. Written as DNA, the CDR3 is TGTGCCAGCAGTTTATTACCAGACAGGGGAGGCGGCTACACCTTC. The rearrangement links TRBV27 to TRBJ1-2, with 8 nucleotides matching TRBD1. Losses at the gene ends were 1 base for V and 8 bases for J; bases not matched to a gene: 9. This CDR3 spans 15 amino acids. Germline loops: CDR1 MNHEY, CDR2 SMNVEV (reference sequence).

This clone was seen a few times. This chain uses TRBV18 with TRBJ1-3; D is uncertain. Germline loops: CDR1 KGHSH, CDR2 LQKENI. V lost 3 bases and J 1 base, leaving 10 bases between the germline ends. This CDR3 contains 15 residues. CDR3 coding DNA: TGTGCCAGCTCACCGATGACACAGTCTGGAAACACCATATATTTT. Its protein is CASSPMTQSGNTIYF.

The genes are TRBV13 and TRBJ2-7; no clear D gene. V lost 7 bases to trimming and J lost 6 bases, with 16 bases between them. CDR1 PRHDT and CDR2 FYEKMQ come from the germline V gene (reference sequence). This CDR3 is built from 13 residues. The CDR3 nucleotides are TGTGCCAGCAAGGCAAGGTGGGCTGGCGAGCAGTACTTC. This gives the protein CASKARWAGEQYF.

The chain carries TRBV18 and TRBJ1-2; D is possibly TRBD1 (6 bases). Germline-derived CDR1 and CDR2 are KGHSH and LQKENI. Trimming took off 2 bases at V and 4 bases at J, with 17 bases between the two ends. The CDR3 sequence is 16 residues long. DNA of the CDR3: TGTGCCAGCTCACCATCGCTGGACAGATCCGGCTATGGCTACACCTTC. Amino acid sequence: CASSPSLDRSGYGYTF.

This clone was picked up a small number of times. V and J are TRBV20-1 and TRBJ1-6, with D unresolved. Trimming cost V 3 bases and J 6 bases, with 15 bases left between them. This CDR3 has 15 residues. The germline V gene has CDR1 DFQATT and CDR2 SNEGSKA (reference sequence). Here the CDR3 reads CSASGSRKLNSPLHF. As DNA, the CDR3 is TGCAGTGCTAGTGGTTCGCGGAAACTTAATTCACCCCTCCACTTT.

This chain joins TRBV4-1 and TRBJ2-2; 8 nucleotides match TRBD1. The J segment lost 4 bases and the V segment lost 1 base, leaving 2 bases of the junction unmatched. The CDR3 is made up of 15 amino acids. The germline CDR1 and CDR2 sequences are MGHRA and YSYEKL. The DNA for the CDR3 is TGCGCCAGCAGCCAAGGGGACAGGATCACCGGGGAGCTGTTTTTT. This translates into CASSQGDRITGELFF.

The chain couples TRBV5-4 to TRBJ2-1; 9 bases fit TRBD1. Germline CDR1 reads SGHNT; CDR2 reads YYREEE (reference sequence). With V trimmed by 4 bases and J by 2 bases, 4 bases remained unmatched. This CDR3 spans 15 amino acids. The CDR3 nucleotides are TGTGCCAGCAGCGACGACAGGGGGGCCTACAATGAGCAGTTCTTC. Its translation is CASSDDRGAYNEQFF.

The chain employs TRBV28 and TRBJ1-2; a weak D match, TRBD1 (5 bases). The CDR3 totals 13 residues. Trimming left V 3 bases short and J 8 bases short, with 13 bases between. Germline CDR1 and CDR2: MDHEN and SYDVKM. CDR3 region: CASSFSGIWGYTF. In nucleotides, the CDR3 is TGTGCCAGCAGTTTCTCAGGGATTTGGGGCTACACCTTC.

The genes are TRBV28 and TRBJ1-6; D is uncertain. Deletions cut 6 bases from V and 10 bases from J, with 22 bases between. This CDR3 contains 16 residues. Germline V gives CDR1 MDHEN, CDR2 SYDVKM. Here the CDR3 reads CASSDLGRGVHSPLHF. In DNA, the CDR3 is TGTGCCAGCAGCGATTTGGGTCGGGGAGTACACTCACCCCTCCACTTT.

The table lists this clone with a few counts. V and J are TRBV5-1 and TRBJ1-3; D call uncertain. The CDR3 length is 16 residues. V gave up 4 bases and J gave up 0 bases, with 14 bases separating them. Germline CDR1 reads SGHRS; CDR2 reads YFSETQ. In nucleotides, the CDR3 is TGCGCCAGCAGCCGCTCCCTCCCCGGCTCTGGAAACACCATATATTTT. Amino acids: CASSRSLPGSGNTIYF.

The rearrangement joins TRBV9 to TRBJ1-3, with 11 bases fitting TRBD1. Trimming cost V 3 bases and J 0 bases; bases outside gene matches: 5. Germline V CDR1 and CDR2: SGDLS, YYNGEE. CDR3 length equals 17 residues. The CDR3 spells CASSARTGGHSGNTIYF. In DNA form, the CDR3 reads TGTGCCAGCAGCGCTCGGACAGGGGGCCACTCTGGAAACACCATATATTTT.

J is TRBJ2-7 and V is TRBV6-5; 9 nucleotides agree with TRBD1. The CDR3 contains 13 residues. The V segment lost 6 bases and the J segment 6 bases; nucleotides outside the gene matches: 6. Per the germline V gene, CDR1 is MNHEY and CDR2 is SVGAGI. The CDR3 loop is CASSRTDRGEQYF. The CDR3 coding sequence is TGTGCCAGCAGCCGAACGGACAGGGGCGAGCAGTACTTC.

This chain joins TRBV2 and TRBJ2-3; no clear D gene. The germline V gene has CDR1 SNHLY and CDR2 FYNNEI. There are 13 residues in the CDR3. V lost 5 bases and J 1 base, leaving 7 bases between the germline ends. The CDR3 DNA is TGTGCCAGCAGTCGTATTCGCACAGATACGCAGTATTTT. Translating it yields CASSRIRTDTQYF.

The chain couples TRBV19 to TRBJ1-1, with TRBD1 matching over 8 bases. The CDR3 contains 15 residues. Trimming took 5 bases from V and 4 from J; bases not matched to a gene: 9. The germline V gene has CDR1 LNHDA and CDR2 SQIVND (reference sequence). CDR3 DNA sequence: TGTGCCAGTAGTTCCACCAGGGGGCGCGCCACTGAAGCTTTCTTT. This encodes CASSSTRGRATEAFF.